A selection of T cell receptor beta chains follows, all from one sample in a study of blood T cell repertoires in COVID-19. TCRdb's copy holds only in-frame clones and misses some; the assay was immunoSEQ multiplex PCR. The sample has approximately 440,000 clones; around 90% are singletons. Sequencing used PBMCs or T cells enriched from blood (not recorded which). All receptors derive from a young man who had recovered from COVID-19. The CDR3 runs from the conserved cysteine through the conserved F or W. A D gene is named only where the DNA matches it firmly. Rows may omit the clone size; those that give it use once, few, many or a size class.

clone_size	d_call	v_call	j_call	cdr3_nt	cdr3_aa
-	-	TRBV7-9	TRBJ2-5	TGTGCCAGCGCCCCAGGGGTGATGTTGGAGACCCAGTACTTC	CASAPGVMLETQYF
-	TRBD2	TRBV19	TRBJ2-5	TGTGCCAGTAGTATGGGGGGGGAGACCCAGTACTTC	CASSMGGETQYF
once	-	TRBV25-1	TRBJ2-3	TGTGCCAGCAAGGACACTGGTCGCACAGATACGCAGTATTTT	CASKDTGRTDTQYF
-	TRBD2	TRBV11-2	TRBJ2-1	TGTGCCAGCAGCCCGGGACTAGCGGTGAGGGGGGGGCAGTTCTTC	CASSPGLAVRGGQFF
-	-	TRBV4-1	TRBJ1-3	TGCGCCAGCAGCCACCCCTTCGGAAACACCATATATTTT	CASSHPFGNTIYF
-	-	TRBV12-3/TRBV12-4	TRBJ2-5	TGTGCCAGCAGTCCACGGGTCGGGGCCCAGTACTTC	CASSPRVGAQYF
few	-	TRBV5-5	TRBJ2-3	TGTGCCAGCAGCTCGCTACTCACAGATACGCAGTATTTT	CASSSLLTDTQYF
few	-	TRBV9	TRBJ1-3	TGTGCCAGCAGTGACAATCCTGAAGGGGGATTCTCTGGAAACACCATATATTTT	CASSDNPEGGFSGNTIYF
once	TRBD1	TRBV12-5	TRBJ1-4	TGTGCTAGTGGTCGGACAGGGTATAATGAAAAACTGTTTTTT	CASGRTGYNEKLFF
-	TRBD1	TRBV28	TRBJ1-6	TGTGCCAGCAGAGAATCAAGTCCGGGACAGGGTGGGAATTCACCCCTCCACTTT	CASRESSPGQGGNSPLHF
-	-	TRBV10-3	TRBJ2-1	TGTGCCATCAGTGAGGTGACAATCCCCCATGAGCAGTTCTTC	CAISEVTIPHEQFF
once	TRBD1	TRBV5-8	TRBJ2-3	TGTGCCAGCAGCTTGGACAGGGGGGATACGCAGTATTTT	CASSLDRGDTQYF
-	TRBD1	TRBV10-2	TRBJ1-1	TGCGCCAGCAGTGAGTCGTCCCCCGGACAGGGCGAATCTGAAGCTTTCTTT	CASSESSPGQGESEAFF
-	-	TRBV29-1	TRBJ1-5	TGCAGCATTCAAGAGGGCAGGGCCCATCAGCCCCAGCATTTT	CSIQEGRAHQPQHF
-	TRBD1	TRBV10-3	TRBJ2-7	TGTGCCATCAGGCCCGGGACAGGGGGCAACGACGAGCAGTACTTC	CAIRPGTGGNDEQYF
-	TRBD2	TRBV19	TRBJ2-3	TGTGCCAGTAGTGGGCGACTAGCGGGAGCCGGAGATACGCAGTATTTT	CASSGRLAGAGDTQYF
once	-	TRBV5-1	TRBJ1-5	TGCGCCAGCAGCTTGAGGTCAGGGGCTCAGCCCCAGCATTTT	CASSLRSGAQPQHF
few	TRBD2	TRBV28	TRBJ2-2	TGTGCCGCATTGAGCGGGAGCGGTTCCGGGGAGCTGTTTTTT	CAALSGSGSGELFF
-	-	TRBV7-9	TRBJ1-2	TGTGCCAGCAGCCCCCGGGGAGATGGCTACACCTTC	CASSPRGDGYTF
-	TRBD2	TRBV7-3	TRBJ2-7	TGTGCCAGCAGCAGCAAAGCGGGGGACTACGAGCAGTACTTC	CASSSKAGDYEQYF
many	TRBD1	TRBV5-1	TRBJ1-2	TGCGCCAGCAGCTTAGGACAGGGCCGGGGCTACACCTTC	CASSLGQGRGYTF
-	-	TRBV7-9	TRBJ1-4	TGTGCCAGCAGCTCCTCCGGGGACACCGATGAAAAACTGTTTTTT	CASSSSGDTDEKLFF
-	-	TRBV21-1	TRBJ2-7	TGTGCCAGCACTGTACAGGGCTGCGAGCAGTACTTC	CASTVQGCEQYF
-	-	TRBV11-2	TRBJ1-4	TGTGCCAGCAGCTTAGCGGGGATCGATGAAAAACTGTTTTTT	CASSLAGIDEKLFF
-	-	TRBV10-3	TRBJ1-2	TGTGCCATCAGTCGGACAGTAGCTAACTATGGCTACACCTTC	CAISRTVANYGYTF
-	TRBD1	TRBV6-5	TRBJ1-5	TGTGCCAGCAGGGGGACAGGGGTTACTCAGCCCCAGCATTTT	CASRGTGVTQPQHF
-	-	TRBV11-2	TRBJ2-7	TGTGCCAGCAGCTTCTCCAGGGCGTCCTACGAGCAGTACTTC	CASSFSRASYEQYF